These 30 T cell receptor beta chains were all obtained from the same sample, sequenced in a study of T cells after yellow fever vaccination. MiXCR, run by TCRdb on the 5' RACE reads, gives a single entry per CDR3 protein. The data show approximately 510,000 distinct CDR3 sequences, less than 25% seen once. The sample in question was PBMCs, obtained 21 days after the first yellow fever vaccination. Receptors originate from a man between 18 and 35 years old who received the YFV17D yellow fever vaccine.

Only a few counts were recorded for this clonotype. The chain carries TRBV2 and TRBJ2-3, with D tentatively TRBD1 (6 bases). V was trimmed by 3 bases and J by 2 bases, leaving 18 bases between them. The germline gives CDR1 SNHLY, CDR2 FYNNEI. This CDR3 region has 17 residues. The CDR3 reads CASSDSVRGGNTDTQYF. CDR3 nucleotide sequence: TGTGCCAGCAGTGATTCTGTTAGAGGGGGAAACACAGATACGCAGTATTTT.

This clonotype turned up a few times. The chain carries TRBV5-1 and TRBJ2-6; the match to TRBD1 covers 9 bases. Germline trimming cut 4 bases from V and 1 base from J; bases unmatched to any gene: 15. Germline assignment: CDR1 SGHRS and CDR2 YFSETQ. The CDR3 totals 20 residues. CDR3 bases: TGCGCCAGCAGCATCTCCCGGGACAGGGTCCTTTTTTCTGGGGCCAACGTCCTGACTTTC. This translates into CASSISRDRVLFSGANVLTF. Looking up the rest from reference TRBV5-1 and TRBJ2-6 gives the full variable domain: KAGVTQTPRYLIKTRGQQVTLSCSPISGHRSVSWYQQTPGQGLQFLFEYFSETQRNKGNFPGRFSGRQFSNSRSEMNVSTLELGDSALYLCASSISRDRVLFSGANVLTFGAGSRLTVL.

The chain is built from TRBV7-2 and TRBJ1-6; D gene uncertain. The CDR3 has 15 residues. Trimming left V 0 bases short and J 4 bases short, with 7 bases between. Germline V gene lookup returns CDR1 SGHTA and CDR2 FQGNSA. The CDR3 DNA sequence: TGTGCCAGCAGCTTAGCACATCCGTATAATTCACCCCTCCACTTT. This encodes CASSLAHPYNSPLHF. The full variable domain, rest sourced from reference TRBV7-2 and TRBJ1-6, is GAGVSQSPSNKVTEKGKDVELRCDPISGHTALYWYRQSLGQGLEFLIYFQGNSAPDKSGLPSDRFSAERTGGSVSTLTIQRTQQEDSAVYLCASSLAHPYNSPLHFGNGTRLTVT.

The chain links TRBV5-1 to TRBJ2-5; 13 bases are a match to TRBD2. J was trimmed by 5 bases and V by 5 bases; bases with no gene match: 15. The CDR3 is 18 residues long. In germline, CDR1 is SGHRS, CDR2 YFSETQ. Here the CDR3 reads CASSTAGTSGAPGETQYF. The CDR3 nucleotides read TGCGCCAGCAGTACCGCCGGGACTAGCGGGGCCCCGGGGGAGACCCAGTACTTC.

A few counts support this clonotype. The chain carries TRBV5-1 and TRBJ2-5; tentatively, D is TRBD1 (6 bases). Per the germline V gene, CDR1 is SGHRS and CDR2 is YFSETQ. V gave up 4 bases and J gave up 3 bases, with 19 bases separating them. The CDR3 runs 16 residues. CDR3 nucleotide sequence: TGCGCCAGCAGCCATTTTCCTCCGGGACAAAAAGAGACCCAGTACTTC. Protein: CASSHFPPGQKETQYF.

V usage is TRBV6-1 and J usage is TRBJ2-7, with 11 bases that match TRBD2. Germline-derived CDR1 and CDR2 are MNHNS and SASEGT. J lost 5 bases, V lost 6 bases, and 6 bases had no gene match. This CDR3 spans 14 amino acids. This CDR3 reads CASSGSGGADEQYV. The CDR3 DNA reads TGTGCCAGCAGCGGTAGCGGGGGGGCTGACGAGCAGTACGTC.

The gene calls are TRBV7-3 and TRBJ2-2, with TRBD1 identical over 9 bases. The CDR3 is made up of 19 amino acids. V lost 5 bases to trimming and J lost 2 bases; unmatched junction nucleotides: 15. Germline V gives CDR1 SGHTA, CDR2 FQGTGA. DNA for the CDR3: TGTGCCAGCAGCCCTAACCCCGGGACAGGGAGGTTCAACACCGGGGAGCTGTTTTTT. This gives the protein CASSPNPGTGRFNTGELFF.

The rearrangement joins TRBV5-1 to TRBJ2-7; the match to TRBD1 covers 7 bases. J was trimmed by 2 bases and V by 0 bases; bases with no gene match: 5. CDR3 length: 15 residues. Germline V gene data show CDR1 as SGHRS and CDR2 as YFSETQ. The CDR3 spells CASSLASGTAYEQYV. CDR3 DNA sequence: TGCGCCAGCAGCTTGGCATCCGGGACAGCCTACGAGCAGTACGTC.

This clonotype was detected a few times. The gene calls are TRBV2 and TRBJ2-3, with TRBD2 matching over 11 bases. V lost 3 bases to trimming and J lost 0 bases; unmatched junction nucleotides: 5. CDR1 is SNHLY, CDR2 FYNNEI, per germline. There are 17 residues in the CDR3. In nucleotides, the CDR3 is TGTGCCAGCAGTGATCTGACTAGCGGGGAGAGCACAGATACGCAGTATTTT. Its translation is CASSDLTSGESTDTQYF. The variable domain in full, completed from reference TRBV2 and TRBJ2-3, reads EPEVTQTPSHQVTQMGQEVILRCVPISNHLYFYWYRQILGQKVEFLVSFYNNEISEKSEIFDDQFSVERPDGSNFTLKIRSTKLEDSAMYFCASSDLTSGESTDTQYFGPGTRLTVL.

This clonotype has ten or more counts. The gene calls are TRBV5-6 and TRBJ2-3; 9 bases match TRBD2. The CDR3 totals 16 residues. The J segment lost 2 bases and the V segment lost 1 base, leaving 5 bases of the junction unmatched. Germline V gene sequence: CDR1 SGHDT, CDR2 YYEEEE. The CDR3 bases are TGTGCCAGCAGCTTGTTGGCTAGCGGGGACACAGATACGCAGTATTTT. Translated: CASSLLASGDTDTQYF.

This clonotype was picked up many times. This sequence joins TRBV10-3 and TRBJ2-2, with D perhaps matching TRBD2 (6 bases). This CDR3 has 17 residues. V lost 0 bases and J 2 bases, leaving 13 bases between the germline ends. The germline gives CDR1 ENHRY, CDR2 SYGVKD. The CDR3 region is CAISESPGTANTGELFF. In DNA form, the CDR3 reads TGTGCCATCAGTGAGTCACCAGGGACTGCAAACACCGGGGAGCTGTTTTTT.

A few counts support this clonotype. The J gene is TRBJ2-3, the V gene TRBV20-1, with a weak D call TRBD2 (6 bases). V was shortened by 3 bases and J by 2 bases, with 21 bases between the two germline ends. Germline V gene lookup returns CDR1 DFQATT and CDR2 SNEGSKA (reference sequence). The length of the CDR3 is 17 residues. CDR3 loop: CSASAGRQAWVTDTQYF. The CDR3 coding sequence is TGCAGTGCTAGTGCTGGGAGGCAAGCCTGGGTCACAGATACGCAGTATTTT.

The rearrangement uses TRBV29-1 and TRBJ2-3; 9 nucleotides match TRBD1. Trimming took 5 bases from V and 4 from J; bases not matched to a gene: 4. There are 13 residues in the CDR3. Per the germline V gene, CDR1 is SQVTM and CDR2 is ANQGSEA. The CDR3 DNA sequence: TGCAGCGTTAGGAGACAGGGGGCAGATACGCAGTATTTT. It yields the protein CSVRRQGADTQYF.

The CDR3 loop reads CASSLVAGGTQYF. The CDR3 region has the DNA TGTGCCAGCAGCTTAGTTGCGGGGGGAACGCAGTATTTT. This rearrangement joins TRBV7-2 to TRBJ2-3; 8 positions agree with TRBD2. The ends lost 1 base at V and 9 bases at J; junction bases unmatched: 3. This CDR3 region has 13 residues. Per germline, CDR1 SGHTA and CDR2 FQGNSA.

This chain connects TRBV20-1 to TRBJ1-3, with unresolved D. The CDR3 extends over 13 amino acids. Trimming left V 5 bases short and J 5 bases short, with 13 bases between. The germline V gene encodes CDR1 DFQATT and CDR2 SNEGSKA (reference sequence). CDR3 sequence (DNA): TGCAGTGCTCCAGTCCAGGCCCGAAACACCATATATTTT. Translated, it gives CSAPVQARNTIYF.

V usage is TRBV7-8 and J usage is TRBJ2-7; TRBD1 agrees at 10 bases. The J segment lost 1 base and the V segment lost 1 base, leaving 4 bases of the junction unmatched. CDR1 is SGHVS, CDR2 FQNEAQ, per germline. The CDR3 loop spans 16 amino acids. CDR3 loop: CASSLGGQGGSYEQYF. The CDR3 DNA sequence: TGTGCCAGCAGCTTAGGAGGACAGGGGGGATCCTACGAGCAGTACTTC.

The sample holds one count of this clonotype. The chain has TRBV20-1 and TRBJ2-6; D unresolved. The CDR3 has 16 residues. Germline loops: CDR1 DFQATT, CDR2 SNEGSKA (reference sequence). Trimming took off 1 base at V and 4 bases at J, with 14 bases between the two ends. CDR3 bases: TGCAGTGCTAGAGGGCCGGGCGCTGGGGGGGCCAACGTCCTGACTTTC. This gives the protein CSARGPGAGGANVLTF.

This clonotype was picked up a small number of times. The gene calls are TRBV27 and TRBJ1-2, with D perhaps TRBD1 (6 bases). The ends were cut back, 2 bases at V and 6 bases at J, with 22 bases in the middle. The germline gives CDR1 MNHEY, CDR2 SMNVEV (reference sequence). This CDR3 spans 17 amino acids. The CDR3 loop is CASSLSQAGQRQHGYTF. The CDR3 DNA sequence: TGTGCCAGCAGTTTAAGCCAGGCGGGACAAAGGCAGCATGGCTACACCTTC.

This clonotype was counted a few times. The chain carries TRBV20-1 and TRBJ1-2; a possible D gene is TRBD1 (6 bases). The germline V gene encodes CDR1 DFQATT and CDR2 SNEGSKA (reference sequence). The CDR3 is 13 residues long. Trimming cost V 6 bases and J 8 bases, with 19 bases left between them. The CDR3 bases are TGCAGTGCCCCTAGACAGGATATGGAAGGCTACACCTTC. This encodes CSAPRQDMEGYTF.

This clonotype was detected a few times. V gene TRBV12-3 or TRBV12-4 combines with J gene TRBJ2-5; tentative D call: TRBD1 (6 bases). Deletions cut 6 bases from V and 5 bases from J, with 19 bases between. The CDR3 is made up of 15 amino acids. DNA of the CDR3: TGTGCCAGCAGCCACCCAGGGGACCCACGGGAGACCCAGTACTTC. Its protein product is CASSHPGDPRETQYF.

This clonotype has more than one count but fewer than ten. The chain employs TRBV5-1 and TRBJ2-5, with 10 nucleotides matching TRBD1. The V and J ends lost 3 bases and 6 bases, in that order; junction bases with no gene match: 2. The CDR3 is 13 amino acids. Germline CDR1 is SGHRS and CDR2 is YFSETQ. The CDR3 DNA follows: TGCGCCAGCAGCTGGACAGGGGGGAAGACCCAGTACTTC. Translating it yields CASSWTGGKTQYF. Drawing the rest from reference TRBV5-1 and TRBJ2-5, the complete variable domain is KAGVTQTPRYLIKTRGQQVTLSCSPISGHRSVSWYQQTPGQGLQFLFEYFSETQRNKGNFPGRFSGRQFSNSRSEMNVSTLELGDSALYLCASSWTGGKTQYFGPGTRLLVL.

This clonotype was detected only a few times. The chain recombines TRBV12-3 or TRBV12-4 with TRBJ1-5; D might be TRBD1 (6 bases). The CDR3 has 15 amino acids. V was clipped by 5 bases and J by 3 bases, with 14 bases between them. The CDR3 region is CASSGRRGLNQPQHF. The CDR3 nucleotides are TGTGCCAGCAGTGGGCGCAGGGGCCTCAATCAGCCCCAGCATTTT.

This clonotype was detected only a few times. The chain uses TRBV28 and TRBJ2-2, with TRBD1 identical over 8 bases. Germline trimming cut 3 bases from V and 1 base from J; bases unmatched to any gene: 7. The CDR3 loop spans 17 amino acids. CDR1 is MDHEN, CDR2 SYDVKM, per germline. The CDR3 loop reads CASSFPPGTGNTGELFF. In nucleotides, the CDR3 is TGTGCCAGCAGTTTTCCACCCGGGACAGGGAACACCGGGGAGCTGTTTTTT.

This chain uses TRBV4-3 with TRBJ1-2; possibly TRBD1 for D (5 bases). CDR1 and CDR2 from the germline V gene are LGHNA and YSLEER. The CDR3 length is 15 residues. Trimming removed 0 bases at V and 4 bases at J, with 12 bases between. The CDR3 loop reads CASSQDRAPIYGYTF. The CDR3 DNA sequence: TGCGCCAGCAGCCAAGACAGGGCGCCAATCTATGGCTACACCTTC.

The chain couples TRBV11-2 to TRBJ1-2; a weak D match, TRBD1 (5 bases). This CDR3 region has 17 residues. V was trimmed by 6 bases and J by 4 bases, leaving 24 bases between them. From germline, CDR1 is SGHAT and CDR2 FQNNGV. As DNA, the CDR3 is TGTGCCAGCAGTAATTCGCAGGGTGAGGAGAGCTTCTATGGCTACACCTTC. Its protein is CASSNSQGEESFYGYTF. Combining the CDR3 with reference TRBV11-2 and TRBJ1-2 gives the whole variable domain EAGVAQSPRYKIIEKRQSVAFWCNPISGHATLYWYQQILGQGPKLLIQFQNNGVVDDSQLPKDRFSAERLKGVDSTLKIQPAKLEDSAVYLCASSNSQGEESFYGYTFGSGTRLTVV.

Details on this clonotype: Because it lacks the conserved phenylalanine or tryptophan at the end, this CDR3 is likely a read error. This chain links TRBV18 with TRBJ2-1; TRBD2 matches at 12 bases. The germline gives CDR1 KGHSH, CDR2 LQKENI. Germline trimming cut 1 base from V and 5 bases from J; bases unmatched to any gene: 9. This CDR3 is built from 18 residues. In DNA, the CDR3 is TGTGCCAGCTCACCACTTCTCCTAGCGGGGGGGCCCCACAATGAGCAGTTCTAC. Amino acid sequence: CASSPLLLAGGPHNEQFY.

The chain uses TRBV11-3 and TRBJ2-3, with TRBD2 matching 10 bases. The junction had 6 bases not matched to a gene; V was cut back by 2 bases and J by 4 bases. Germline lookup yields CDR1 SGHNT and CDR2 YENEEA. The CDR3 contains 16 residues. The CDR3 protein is CASSLLSSGGADTQYF. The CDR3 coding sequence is TGTGCCAGCAGCTTACTGTCTAGCGGGGGAGCAGATACGCAGTATTTT.

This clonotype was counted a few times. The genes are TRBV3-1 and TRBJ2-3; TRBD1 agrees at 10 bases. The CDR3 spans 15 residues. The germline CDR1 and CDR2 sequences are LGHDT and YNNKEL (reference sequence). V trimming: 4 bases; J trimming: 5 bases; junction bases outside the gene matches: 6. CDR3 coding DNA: TGTGCCAGCAGCCTCGACAGGGGGCTTCGAGATACGCAGTATTTT. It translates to CASSLDRGLRDTQYF.

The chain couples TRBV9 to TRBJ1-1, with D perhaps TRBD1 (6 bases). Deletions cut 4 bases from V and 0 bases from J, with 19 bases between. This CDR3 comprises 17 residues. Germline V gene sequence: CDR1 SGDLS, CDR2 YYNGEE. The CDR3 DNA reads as TGTGCCAGCAGCCCTCCACCGGGGGCGCGATTGAACACTGAAGCTTTCTTT. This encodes CASSPPPGARLNTEAFF. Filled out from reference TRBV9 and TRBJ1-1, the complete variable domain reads DSGVTQTPKHLITATGQRVTLRCSPRSGDLSVYWYQQSLDQGLQFLIQYYNGEERAKGNILERFSAQQFPDLHSELNLSSLELGDSALYFCASSPPPGARLNTEAFFGQGTRLTVV.

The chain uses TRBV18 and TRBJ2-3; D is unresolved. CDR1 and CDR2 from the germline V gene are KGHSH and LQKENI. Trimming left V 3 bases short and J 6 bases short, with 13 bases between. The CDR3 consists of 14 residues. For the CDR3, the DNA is TGTGCCAGCTCACCCCTCGCGGTTCCGGATACGCAGTATTTT. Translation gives CASSPLAVPDTQYF.